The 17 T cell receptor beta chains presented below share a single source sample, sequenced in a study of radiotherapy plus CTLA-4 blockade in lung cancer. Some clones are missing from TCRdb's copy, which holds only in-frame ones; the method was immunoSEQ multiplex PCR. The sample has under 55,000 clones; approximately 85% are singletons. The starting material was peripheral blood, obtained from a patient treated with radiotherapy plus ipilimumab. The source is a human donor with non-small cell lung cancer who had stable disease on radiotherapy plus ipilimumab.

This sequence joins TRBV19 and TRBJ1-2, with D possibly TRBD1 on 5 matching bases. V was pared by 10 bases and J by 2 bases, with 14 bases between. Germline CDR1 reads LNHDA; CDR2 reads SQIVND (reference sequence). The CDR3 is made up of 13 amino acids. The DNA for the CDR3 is TGTGCCACCGAAAACCGACAGAACTATGGCTACACCTTC. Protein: CATENRQNYGYTF.

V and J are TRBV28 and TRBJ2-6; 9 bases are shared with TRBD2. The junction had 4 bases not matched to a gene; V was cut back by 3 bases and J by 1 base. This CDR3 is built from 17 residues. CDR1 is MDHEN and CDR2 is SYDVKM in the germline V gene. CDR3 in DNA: TGTGCCAGCAGTTTTGTCGGACTAGCGTCTGGGGCCAACGTCCTGACTTTC. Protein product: CASSFVGLASGANVLTF.

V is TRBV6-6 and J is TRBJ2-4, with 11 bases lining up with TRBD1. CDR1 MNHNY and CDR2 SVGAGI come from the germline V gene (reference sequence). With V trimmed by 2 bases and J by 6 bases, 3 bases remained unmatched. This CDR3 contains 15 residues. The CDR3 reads CASSYGGTGGNIQYF. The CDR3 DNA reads TGTGCCAGCAGTTACGGGGGGACAGGGGGAAACATTCAGTACTTC.

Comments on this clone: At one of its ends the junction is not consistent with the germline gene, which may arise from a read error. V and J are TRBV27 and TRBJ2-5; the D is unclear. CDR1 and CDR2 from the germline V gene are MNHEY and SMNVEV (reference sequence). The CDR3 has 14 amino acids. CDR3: CAGSLSVRQETQYF. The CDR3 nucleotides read TGTGCCGGCAGTTTGTCGGTTAGACAAGAGACCCAGTACTTC.

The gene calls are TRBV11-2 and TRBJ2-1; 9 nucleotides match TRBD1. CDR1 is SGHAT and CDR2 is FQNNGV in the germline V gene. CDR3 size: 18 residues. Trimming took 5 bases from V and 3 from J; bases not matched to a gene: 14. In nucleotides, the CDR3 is TGTGCCAGCAGCGGGACAGGGAAGTTGTGGCGGGACTACAATGAGCAGTTCTTC. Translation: CASSGTGKLWRDYNEQFF.

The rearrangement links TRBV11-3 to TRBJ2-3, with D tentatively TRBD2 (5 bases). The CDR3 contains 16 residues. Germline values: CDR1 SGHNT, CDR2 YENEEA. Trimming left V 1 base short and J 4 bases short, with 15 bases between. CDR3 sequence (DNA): TGTGCCAGCAGCTTAGGTAGCGCCGAGGGTGCAGATACGCAGTATTTT. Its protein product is CASSLGSAEGADTQYF.

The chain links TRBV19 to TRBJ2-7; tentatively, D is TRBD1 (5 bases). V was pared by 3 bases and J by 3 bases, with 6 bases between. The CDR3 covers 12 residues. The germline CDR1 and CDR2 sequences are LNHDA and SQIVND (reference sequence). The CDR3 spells CASSIDSYEQYF. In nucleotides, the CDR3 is TGTGCCAGTAGTATTGACAGCTACGAGCAGTACTTC.

CDR3: CASSIMGGTGGNQPQHF. Here the CDR3 DNA reads TGTGCCAGTAGTATCATGGGGGGGACAGGGGGCAATCAGCCCCAGCATTTT. The V gene is TRBV19, the J gene TRBJ1-5; 10 bases match TRBD1. The CDR3 is made up of 17 amino acids. The germline gives CDR1 LNHDA, CDR2 SQIVND (reference sequence). After removal of 3 bases from V and 2 bases from J, the junction contained 7 bases not matched to a gene.

CDR3 DNA: TGCGCCAGCAGCCCGACCCCGGGAGGAACTGAAGCTTTCTTT. This gives the protein CASSPTPGGTEAFF. This chain joins TRBV5-1 and TRBJ1-1; no reliable D call. Per germline, CDR1 SGHRS and CDR2 YFSETQ. CDR3 length equals 14 residues. Trimming cost V 4 bases and J 5 bases, with 15 bases left between them. Full variable domain (missing parts from reference TRBV5-1 and TRBJ1-1): KAGVTQTPRYLIKTRGQQVTLSCSPISGHRSVSWYQQTPGQGLQFLFEYFSETQRNKGNFPGRFSGRQFSNSRSEMNVSTLELGDSALYLCASSPTPGGTEAFFGQGTRLTVV.

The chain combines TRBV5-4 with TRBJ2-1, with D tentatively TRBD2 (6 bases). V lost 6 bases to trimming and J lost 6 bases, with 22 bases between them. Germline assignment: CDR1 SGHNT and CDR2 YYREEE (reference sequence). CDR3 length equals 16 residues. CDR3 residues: CASTLDAGRIGNEQFF. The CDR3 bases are TGTGCCAGCACCTTAGATGCGGGGCGTATTGGCAATGAGCAGTTCTTC.

CDR3 nucleotide sequence: TGTGCCAGCTTCTGGGACTTCAAACAAGAGACCCAGTACTTC. Its translation is CASFWDFKQETQYF. The chain employs TRBV2 and TRBJ2-5; possible D gene TRBD2, 6 bases. Germline V gives CDR1 SNHLY, CDR2 FYNNEI. There are 14 residues in the CDR3. Trimming shortened V by 8 bases and J by 2 bases, and 15 bases separated the two germline ends.

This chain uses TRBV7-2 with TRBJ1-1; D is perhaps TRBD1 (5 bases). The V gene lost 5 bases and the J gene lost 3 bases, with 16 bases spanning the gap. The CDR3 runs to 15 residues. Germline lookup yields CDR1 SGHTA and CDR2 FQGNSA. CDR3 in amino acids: CASSPQDTRYTEAFF. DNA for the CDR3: TGTGCCAGCAGCCCCCAGGACACCAGATACACTGAAGCTTTCTTT.

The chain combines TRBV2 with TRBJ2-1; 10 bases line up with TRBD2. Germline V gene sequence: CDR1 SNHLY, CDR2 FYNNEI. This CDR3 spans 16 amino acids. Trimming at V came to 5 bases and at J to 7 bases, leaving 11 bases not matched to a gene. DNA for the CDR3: TGTGCCAGCAGTTCTCCGGGACTAGCGATTGGGAATGAGCAGTTCTTC. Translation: CASSSPGLAIGNEQFF.

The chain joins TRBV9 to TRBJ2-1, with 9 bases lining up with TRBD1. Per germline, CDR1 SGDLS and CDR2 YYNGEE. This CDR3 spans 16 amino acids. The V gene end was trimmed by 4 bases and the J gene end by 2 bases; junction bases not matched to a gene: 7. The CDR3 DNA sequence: TGTGCCAGCAGCCCAGAGGGACAGGGAGCCTACAATGAGCAGTTCTTC. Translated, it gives CASSPEGQGAYNEQFF.

The CDR3 sequence is CASSNSGRAGGGELFF. In DNA, the CDR3 is TGCGCCAGCAGTAATAGCGGGAGGGCCGGAGGCGGGGAGCTGTTTTTT. The chain joins TRBV10-1 to TRBJ2-2; 11 bases align to TRBD2. Germline loops: CDR1 WNHNN, CDR2 SYGVQD (reference sequence). The V gene end was trimmed by 5 bases and the J gene end by 7 bases; junction bases not matched to a gene: 9. CDR3 size: 16 residues.

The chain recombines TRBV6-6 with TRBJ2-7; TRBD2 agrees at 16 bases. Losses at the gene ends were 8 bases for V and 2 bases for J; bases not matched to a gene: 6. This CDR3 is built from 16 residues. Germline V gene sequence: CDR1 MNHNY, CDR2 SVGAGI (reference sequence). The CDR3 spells CASQGLAGGTAYEQYF. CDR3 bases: TGTGCCAGCCAGGGACTAGCGGGAGGGACGGCCTACGAGCAGTACTTC.

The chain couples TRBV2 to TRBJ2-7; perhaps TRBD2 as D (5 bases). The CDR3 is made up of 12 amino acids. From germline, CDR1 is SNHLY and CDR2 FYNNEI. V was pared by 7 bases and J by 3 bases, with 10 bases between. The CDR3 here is CASTLGGYEQYF. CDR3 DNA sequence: TGTGCCAGCACCCTAGGAGGCTACGAGCAGTACTTC. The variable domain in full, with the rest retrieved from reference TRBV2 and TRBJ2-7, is EPEVTQTPSHQVTQMGQEVILRCVPISNHLYFYWYRQILGQKVEFLVSFYNNEISEKSEIFDDQFSVERPDGSNFTLKIRSTKLEDSAMYFCASTLGGYEQYFGPGTRLTVT.